The 17 T cell receptor beta chains in this list originate from one sample, sequenced in a study of T-cell reconstitution after alpha-beta-depleted transplantation in children. As it was prepared, the TCRbeta library received unique molecular identifiers. TCRdb redid the calling of the PCR reads with MiXCR, one entry per CDR3 protein. The data show approximately 640,000 distinct CDR3 sequences, approximately 17% seen once. The specimen comprised PBMCs from the stem cell graft donor, sampled from the stem cell graft. The receptors come from a human donor who donated a stem cell graft to a child with acute myeloid leukemia.

In this sample, this clonotype turned up many times. The chain links TRBV4-3 to TRBJ1-5, with a possible D match to TRBD1 (5 bases). The CDR3 length is 15 residues. Germline values: CDR1 LGHNA, CDR2 YSLEER. Trimming took 4 bases from V and 6 from J, leaving 16 bases between them. As DNA, the CDR3 is TGCGCCAGCAGCCCGAAGTGGGCAGGGCCTCAGCCCCAGCATTTT. This sequence encodes CASSPKWAGPQPQHF.

This clonotype was counted many times. The chain is built from TRBV20-1 and TRBJ2-1; D ambiguous. Trimming stripped 6 bases from V and 7 bases from J, with 13 bases between. Looked up from germline, CDR1 is DFQATT and CDR2 is SNEGSKA (reference sequence). The CDR3 covers 12 residues. CDR3 bases: TGCAGTGCAAACCCCGACCAGAATGAGCAGTTCTTC. This encodes CSANPDQNEQFF.

Many counts were recorded for this clonotype. The gene calls are TRBV7-3 and TRBJ2-3; D is ambiguous. The germline CDR1 and CDR2 sequences are SGHTA and FQGTGA. The V gene lost 4 bases and the J gene lost 1 base, with 6 bases spanning the gap. CDR3 length equals 13 residues. CDR3 sequence (DNA): TGTGCCAGCAGCTCCCCTGGCACAGATACGCAGTATTTT. It is translated as CASSSPGTDTQYF.

This clonotype has ten or more counts. A read error may produce the germline difference seen at one junction end. The chain joins TRBV7-2 to TRBJ2-5; TRBD2 agrees at 7 bases. The CDR3 sequence is 13 residues long. The germline gives CDR1 SGHTA, CDR2 FQGNSA. This CDR3 is CASSPLGLPRGDF. CDR3 in DNA: TGTGCCAGCAGCCCTTTGGGACTACCCCGAGGGGACTTC. Full variable domain (remainder filled in from reference TRBV7-2 and TRBJ2-5): GAGVSQSPSNKVTEKGKDVELRCDPISGHTALYWYRQSLGQGLEFLIYFQGNSAPDKSGLPSDRFSAERTGGSVSTLTIQRTQQEDSAVYLCASSPLGLPRGDFGPGTRLLVL.

The chain joins TRBV5-1 to TRBJ2-2; 11 bases are a match to TRBD2. This CDR3 is 18 amino acids long. CDR1 and CDR2 (germline): SGHRS, YFSETQ. V trimming: 3 bases; J trimming: 0 bases; junction bases outside the gene matches: 7. The chain's CDR3 is CASSSGLADTANTGELFF. The CDR3 bases are TGCGCCAGCAGCTCGGGACTAGCGGATACGGCGAACACCGGGGAGCTGTTTTTT. Complete variable domain (other parts from reference TRBV5-1 and TRBJ2-2): KAGVTQTPRYLIKTRGQQVTLSCSPISGHRSVSWYQQTPGQGLQFLFEYFSETQRNKGNFPGRFSGRQFSNSRSEMNVSTLELGDSALYLCASSSGLADTANTGELFFGEGSRLTVL.

The chain recombines TRBV24-1 with TRBJ2-2; no clear D. This CDR3 has 18 amino acids. Trimming pared 6 bases from V and 2 bases from J, leaving 21 bases between. Germline V gene data show CDR1 as KGHDR and CDR2 as SFDVKD. The DNA for the CDR3 is TGTGCCACCAGTCCCCGTAGGGCGCAGGCCCTTAACACCGGGGAGCTGTTTTTT. This gives the protein CATSPRRAQALNTGELFF.

This clonotype was recorded many times. The chain combines TRBV7-2 with TRBJ2-5; TRBD2 agrees at 10 bases. The CDR3 totals 14 residues. The V and J ends lost 5 bases and 5 bases, in that order; junction bases with no gene match: 5. CDR1 is SGHTA, CDR2 FQGNSA, per germline. CDR3 residues: CASSPRTSGETQYF. The CDR3, as DNA: TGTGCCAGCAGCCCCCGGACTAGCGGTGAGACCCAGTACTTC. The full variable domain, its missing parts supplied by reference TRBV7-2 and TRBJ2-5, is GAGVSQSPSNKVTEKGKDVELRCDPISGHTALYWYRQSLGQGLEFLIYFQGNSAPDKSGLPSDRFSAERTGGSVSTLTIQRTQQEDSAVYLCASSPRTSGETQYFGPGTRLLVL.

This clonotype has ten or more counts. This chain uses TRBV7-2 with TRBJ1-1; D remains ambiguous. Germline assignment: CDR1 SGHTA and CDR2 FQGNSA. The CDR3 spans 12 residues. The germline V and J ends were trimmed by 4 bases and 4 bases, with 7 bases remaining between them. The CDR3 nucleotides read TGTGCCAGCAGCTCTGTAAGCACTGAAGCTTTCTTT. It is translated as CASSSVSTEAFF. Using reference TRBV7-2 and TRBJ1-1 for the parts outside the CDR3, the full variable domain is GAGVSQSPSNKVTEKGKDVELRCDPISGHTALYWYRQSLGQGLEFLIYFQGNSAPDKSGLPSDRFSAERTGGSVSTLTIQRTQQEDSAVYLCASSSVSTEAFFGQGTRLTVV.

This sequence joins TRBV29-1 and TRBJ1-1; 8 bases line up with TRBD1. Looked up from germline, CDR1 is SQVTM and CDR2 is ANQGSEA. The CDR3 is made up of 11 amino acids. V gave up 6 bases and J gave up 5 bases; unmatched junction bases: 2. The CDR3 reads CSVGDRTEAFF. CDR3 DNA sequence: TGCAGCGTCGGGGACAGGACTGAAGCTTTCTTT.

This clonotype was detected ten times or more. The rearrangement links TRBV20-1 to TRBJ1-2; D not resolved. CDR3 size: 11 residues. Trimming cost V 6 bases and J 3 bases, with 8 bases left between them. Germline values: CDR1 DFQATT, CDR2 SNEGSKA (reference sequence). CDR3 in DNA: TGCAGTGCCCCGATTTACTATGGCTACACCTTC. Residues: CSAPIYYGYTF.

The rearrangement uses TRBV5-1 and TRBJ2-3; the match to TRBD1 covers 7 bases. The length of the CDR3 is 15 residues. Germline trimming cut 7 bases from V and 4 bases from J; bases unmatched to any gene: 12. Germline loops: CDR1 SGHRS, CDR2 YFSETQ. CDR3 region: CASREGGQRSDTQYF. The CDR3 DNA sequence: TGCGCCAGCCGCGAAGGGGGACAGAGGTCAGATACGCAGTATTTT.

This clonotype was observed a handful of times. The chain links TRBV7-2 to TRBJ2-7; 8 nucleotides line up with TRBD2. J lost 0 bases, V lost 5 bases, and 6 bases had no gene match. Germline V gene data show CDR1 as SGHTA and CDR2 as FQGNSA. The CDR3 spans 15 residues. CDR3 loop: CASSHRGGGSYEQYF. The CDR3 region has the DNA TGTGCCAGCAGCCATCGGGGGGGAGGCTCCTACGAGCAGTACTTC. The entire variable domain, with the rest obtained from reference TRBV7-2 and TRBJ2-7, is as follows: GAGVSQSPSNKVTEKGKDVELRCDPISGHTALYWYRQSLGQGLEFLIYFQGNSAPDKSGLPSDRFSAERTGGSVSTLTIQRTQQEDSAVYLCASSHRGGGSYEQYFGPGTRLTVT.

This clonotype was seen a handful of times. The J gene is TRBJ1-1, the V gene TRBV20-1; the D is unclear. Germline values: CDR1 DFQATT, CDR2 SNEGSKA (reference sequence). This CDR3 has 11 residues. V lost 6 bases to trimming and J lost 3 bases, with 8 bases between them. CDR3 amino acids: CSAESYTEAFF. The CDR3 DNA follows: TGCAGTGCCGAGTCCTACACTGAAGCTTTCTTT.

This clonotype occurred many times. This sequence joins TRBV29-1 and TRBJ2-5; D perhaps matches TRBD2 (6 bases). Germline assignment: CDR1 SQVTM and CDR2 ANQGSEA. V was clipped by 4 bases and J by 3 bases, with 9 bases between them. This CDR3 contains 12 residues. The CDR3 loop is CSVGPGEETQYF. The DNA for the CDR3 is TGCAGCGTTGGGCCGGGGGAAGAGACCCAGTACTTC.

This clonotype was observed a handful of times. The rearrangement joins TRBV5-6 to TRBJ2-1; no clear D. V lost 2 bases to trimming and J lost 2 bases, with 8 bases between them. The CDR3 spans 14 residues. Germline assignment: CDR1 SGHDT and CDR2 YYEEEE. The CDR3 DNA reads TGTGCCAGCAGCTTATTACCCACCTACAATGAGCAGTTCTTC. Translated: CASSLLPTYNEQFF.

This chain links TRBV7-2 with TRBJ1-6; possibly TRBD1 for D (5 bases). Per the germline V gene, CDR1 is SGHTA and CDR2 is FQGNSA. Trimming removed 2 bases from V and 6 bases from J, with 14 bases in between. The CDR3 loop spans 16 amino acids. CDR3 in DNA: TGTGCCAGCAGCTTAAGGCCCTTGGGGACTAATTCACCCCTCCACTTT. Translated, it gives CASSLRPLGTNSPLHF.

The J gene is TRBJ2-2, the V gene TRBV7-2; TRBD1 is a possible D gene (6 bases). This CDR3 spans 15 amino acids. Germline V gene data show CDR1 as SGHTA and CDR2 as FQGNSA. V lost 6 bases and J 4 bases, leaving 15 bases between the germline ends. In DNA form, the CDR3 reads TGTGCCAGCAGACGGGACAATTTAGTCACCGGGGAGCTGTTTTTT. Its protein product is CASRRDNLVTGELFF.